These 13 T cell receptor beta chains came from one sample sequenced in a study of blood T cell repertoires in COVID-19 (dated by TCRdb to about 2020). Libraries were built with the immunoSEQ multiplex PCR assay. TCRdb took this table from immuneACCESS and kept in-frame rearrangements with V and J called. Such tables lack part of the clones; where checked against another copy, unresolved V genes explain under half of the gap, and the rest is unexplained. A total of tens of thousands of clones appear in this sample, approximately 88% of them only once. The ten largest clones add up to 22% of the sample. Material for sequencing was peripheral blood. Receptors originate from an elderly man with active or convalescent COVID-19.

The V and J genes are TRBV10-3 and TRBJ2-7; 7 bases match TRBD1. Looked up from germline, CDR1 is ENHRY and CDR2 is SYGVKD. The ends lost 2 bases at V and 3 bases at J; junction bases unmatched: 4. The length of the CDR3 is 14 residues. The CDR3 is CAISEVTGNYEQYF. CDR3 nucleotide sequence: TGTGCCATCAGTGAGGTGACAGGGAACTACGAGCAGTACTTC.

The gene calls are TRBV19 and TRBJ2-7, with TRBD2 matching over 12 bases. The CDR3 totals 15 residues. V shed 5 bases, J shed 5 bases, and the junction held 7 bases outside the gene matches. The germline gives CDR1 LNHDA, CDR2 SQIVND (reference sequence). This CDR3 is CASSSRTSGVDEQYF. CDR3 nucleotide sequence: TGTGCCAGTAGTTCCAGGACTAGCGGGGTCGACGAGCAGTACTTC.

The rearrangement links TRBV7-2 to TRBJ1-4, with D tentatively TRBD1 (5 bases). CDR3 length: 16 amino acids. Germline values: CDR1 SGHTA, CDR2 FQGNSA. The V end lost 4 bases, the J end lost 0 bases, and 12 bases lay between the germline ends. For the CDR3, the DNA is TGTGCCAGCAGCTGGAGTGGGGCTGCAACTAATGAAAAACTGTTTTTT. Its protein product is CASSWSGAATNEKLFF.

The chain is built from TRBV5-6 and TRBJ2-3, with 8 bases identical to TRBD2. The germline V gene encodes CDR1 SGHDT and CDR2 YYEEEE. V shed 6 bases and J 8 bases; nucleotides not matched to a gene: 14. The CDR3 covers 15 residues. The CDR3, as DNA: TGTGCCAGCAACGATGCGGGACTAGGGGGAGGTACGCAGTATTTT. Translation gives CASNDAGLGGGTQYF.

This sequence joins TRBV21-1 and TRBJ1-5; whether TRBD1, the table's D call, matches the DNA was not checked. TRBV21-1 is listed as a pseudogene. CDR3 length: 19 amino acids. The CDR3 is CASSKEETGDEYSNQPQHF. The CDR3 coding sequence is TGTGCCAGCAGCAAAGAGGAGACAGGGGATGAATATAGCAATCAGCCCCAGCATTTT.

The CDR3 protein is CASSLDGRGEQYF. CDR3 bases: TGTGCCAGCAGCTTAGATGGTAGGGGGGAGCAGTACTTC. The chain couples TRBV11-3 to TRBJ2-7, with D perhaps matching TRBD1 (6 bases). Trimming took 0 bases from V and 7 from J, leaving 10 bases between them. In germline, CDR1 is SGHNT, CDR2 YENEEA. This CDR3 region has 13 residues.

CDR3 bases: TGTGCCAGCAGTCCCCTTACCCCGAAGAGGTATGGCTACACCTTC. The encoded protein is CASSPLTPKRYGYTF. This chain uses TRBV6-7 with TRBJ1-2; D is unresolved. TRBV6-7 is sorted into the ORF group, with uncertain function. The CDR3 extends over 15 amino acids. V lost 5 bases, J lost 5 bases, and 18 bases lay in between.

This chain connects TRBV7-9 to TRBJ2-7; D is unresolved. This CDR3 has 11 residues. V was clipped by 4 bases and J by 2 bases, with 3 bases between them. CDR1 is SEHNR and CDR2 is FQNEAQ in the germline V gene (reference sequence). CDR3 amino acids: CASSSTYEQYF. The CDR3 region has the DNA TGTGCCAGCAGCTCCACCTACGAGCAGTACTTC.

The V call is TRBV19, the J call TRBJ2-2; D ambiguous. V lost 3 bases and J lost 6, with 5 bases in between. The CDR3 is 12 amino acids. The germline V gene has CDR1 LNHDA and CDR2 SQIVND (reference sequence). CDR3 sequence reads: CASSMWPGELFF. CDR3 nucleotides: TGTGCCAGTAGTATGTGGCCCGGGGAGCTGTTTTTT.

The CDR3 DNA reads as TGCGCCAGCAGCTTGGCCCAGTCCGGGGGGTCAGATACGCAGTATTTT. Protein sequence: CASSLAQSGGSDTQYF. The chain recombines TRBV5-1 with TRBJ2-3, with 7 bases fitting TRBD2. CDR3 length: 16 residues. Germline V gene sequence: CDR1 SGHRS, CDR2 YFSETQ. Trimming removed 0 bases from V and 4 bases from J; junction bases left unmatched: 8.

The gene calls are TRBV5-1 and TRBJ2-2; 7 bases are a match to TRBD1. Germline CDR1 reads SGHRS; CDR2 reads YFSETQ. V was pared by 2 bases and J by 0 bases, with 4 bases of the junction left unmatched. The CDR3 totals 16 residues. For the CDR3, the DNA is TGCGCCAGCAGCTTACAGGGGATCGCGAACACCGGGGAGCTGTTTTTT. This codes for CASSLQGIANTGELFF. The complete variable domain, with remaining parts taken from reference TRBV5-1 and TRBJ2-2, reads KAGVTQTPRYLIKTRGQQVTLSCSPISGHRSVSWYQQTPGQGLQFLFEYFSETQRNKGNFPGRFSGRQFSNSRSEMNVSTLELGDSALYLCASSLQGIANTGELFFGEGSRLTVL.

V is TRBV14 and J is TRBJ1-1, with 8 bases matching TRBD1. The CDR3 covers 17 residues. The junction had 13 bases not matched to a gene; V was cut back by 4 bases and J by 3 bases. Germline assignment: CDR1 SGHDN and CDR2 FVKESK. The CDR3 DNA reads as TGTGCCAGCAGCCGCCGGGACAGGAGTAGTGGATACACTGAAGCTTTCTTT. It is translated as CASSRRDRSSGYTEAFF. The whole variable domain, remainder taken from reference TRBV14 and TRBJ1-1, is EAGVTQFPSHSVIEKGQTVTLRCDPISGHDNLYWYRRVMGKEIKFLLHFVKESKQDESGMPNNRFLAERTGGTYSTLKVQPAELEDSGVYFCASSRRDRSSGYTEAFFGQGTRLTVV.

The chain couples TRBV4-1 to TRBJ2-7; TRBD1 is a possible D gene (6 bases). V lost 0 bases and J 4 bases, leaving 16 bases between the germline ends. CDR1 and CDR2 (germline): MGHRA, YSYEKL. The CDR3 extends over 16 amino acids. CDR3 amino acids: CASSQDAIGRGYEQYF. CDR3 nucleotides: TGCGCCAGCAGCCAAGATGCAATTGGCAGGGGTTACGAGCAGTACTTC.